This paragraph covers one TCR beta chain sequence. Its antigen is as yet unknown. The source of the sample is a study of early T cells in non-severe SARS-CoV-2 infection. Across the study: The authors sequenced bulk RNA from unsorted whole blood, leaving chains unpaired. General observations from the study: Matches to VDJdb favored anti-spike CD8 responses and missed private and CD4 specificities.

Individual cDNA molecules were tagged with unique molecular identifiers, the study reported. TCRdb re-derived calls from the 5' RACE reads in MiXCR, one entry per CDR3 protein. The table records about 59,000 distinct CDR3 sequences, around 13% of them present only once. Deletions cut 6 bases from V and 6 bases from J, with 17 bases between. CDR1 and CDR2 (germline): MNHEY, SVGEGT. The CDR3 extends over 14 amino acids. The genes are TRBV6-2 or TRBV6-3 and TRBJ1-1; maybe TRBD1 (5 bases). The receptor's source is an adult who was a healthcare worker with PCR-confirmed SARS-CoV-2 infection or an uninfected control (not recorded which). The sequencing here drew on whole blood, taken at baseline. The DNA for the CDR3 is TGTGCCAGCAGAATCACAGGACGTATCCCTGAAGCTTTCTTT. This translates into CASRITGRIPEAFF.